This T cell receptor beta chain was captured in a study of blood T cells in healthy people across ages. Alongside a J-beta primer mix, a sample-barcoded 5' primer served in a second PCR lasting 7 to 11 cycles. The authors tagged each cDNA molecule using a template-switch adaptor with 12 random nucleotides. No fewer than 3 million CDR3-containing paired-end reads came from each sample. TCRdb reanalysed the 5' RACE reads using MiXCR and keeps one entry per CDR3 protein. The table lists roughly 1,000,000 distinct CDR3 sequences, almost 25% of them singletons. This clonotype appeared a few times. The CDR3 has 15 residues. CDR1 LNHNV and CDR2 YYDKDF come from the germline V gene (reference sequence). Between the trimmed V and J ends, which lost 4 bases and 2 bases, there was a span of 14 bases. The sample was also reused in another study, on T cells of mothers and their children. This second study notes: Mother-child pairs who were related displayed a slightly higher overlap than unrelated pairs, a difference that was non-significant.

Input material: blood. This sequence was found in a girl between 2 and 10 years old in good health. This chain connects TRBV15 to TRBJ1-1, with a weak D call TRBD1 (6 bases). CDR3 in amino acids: CATSKTTGFNTEAFF. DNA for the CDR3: TGTGCCACCAGCAAAACTACAGGGTTCAACACTGAAGCTTTCTTT.